These 27 T cell receptor beta chains originate from one sample sequenced in a study of T cell responses to AZD1222 COVID-19 vaccine. This table comes from immunoSEQ multiplex PCR, and its TCRdb copy is limited to in-frame clones, with some not included. This table has 120,000 to 150,000 clones, about 90% appearing once. This specimen consisted of peripheral blood, obtained 28 days after the second AZD1222 dose. Every receptor here comes from an adult who received the AZD1222 COVID-19 vaccine.

V usage is TRBV25-1 and J usage is TRBJ2-7; TRBD1 agrees at 10 bases. Germline trimming cut 3 bases from V and 7 bases from J; bases unmatched to any gene: 15. There are 17 residues in the CDR3. Looked up from germline, CDR1 is MGHDK and CDR2 is SYGVNS. The DNA of the CDR3 is TGTGCCAGCAGTGACCCTAATCCGGGACAGGGGACGAGGGAGCAGTACTTC. This codes for CASSDPNPGQGTREQYF.

The V gene is TRBV5-6, the J gene TRBJ2-1; 8 nucleotides agree with TRBD2. This CDR3 is 17 amino acids long. V trimming: 1 base; J trimming: 4 bases; junction bases outside the gene matches: 10. The germline CDR1 and CDR2 sequences are SGHDT and YYEEEE. CDR3 protein: CASSLRRGAGVYNEQFF. DNA of the CDR3: TGTGCCAGCAGCTTGAGAAGGGGAGCGGGAGTTTACAATGAGCAGTTCTTC.

This clone appeared once. V usage is TRBV5-8 and J usage is TRBJ1-3; possibly TRBD1 for D (6 bases). The length of the CDR3 is 13 residues. The germline V gene encodes CDR1 SGHTS and CDR2 YDEGEE. V lost 4 bases and J lost 2, with 7 bases in between. CDR3 DNA: TGTGCCAGCAGCCGGACAGCTGGAAACACCATATATTTT. It specifies CASSRTAGNTIYF.

The chain recombines TRBV7-6 with TRBJ1-1; D not certain. Trimming removed 3 bases at V and 2 bases at J, with 7 bases between. The CDR3 loop spans 13 amino acids. Germline V lookup: CDR1 SGHVS, CDR2 FNYEAQ. The CDR3 sequence: CASSFRANTEAFF. CDR3 coding DNA: TGTGCCAGCAGCTTCCGGGCCAACACTGAAGCTTTCTTT.

Here the CDR3 reads CASSPQYDRASNEQFF. CDR3 bases: TGTGCCAGCTCACCCCAATATGACAGGGCGAGTAATGAGCAGTTCTTC. The V and J genes are TRBV18 and TRBJ2-1; 7 nucleotides agree with TRBD1. CDR1 and CDR2 from the germline V gene are KGHSH and LQKENI. The CDR3 covers 16 residues. The V and J ends lost 3 bases and 7 bases, in that order; junction bases with no gene match: 12.

The chain links TRBV5-1 to TRBJ1-1, with D possibly matching TRBD1 (5 bases). This CDR3 has 14 amino acids. Germline V gene lookup returns CDR1 SGHRS and CDR2 YFSETQ. V shed 1 base and J shed 1 base, with 8 bases lying between them. CDR3 sequence (DNA): TGCGCCAGCAGCTTGTTCGGGGCGAACACTGAAGCTTTCTTT. It specifies CASSLFGANTEAFF.

The chain is built from TRBV24-1 and TRBJ2-1; no clear D gene. V dropped 5 bases and J dropped 8 bases, with 9 bases sitting between them. The CDR3 sequence is 12 residues long. Germline-derived CDR1 and CDR2 are KGHDR and SFDVKD. The CDR3: CATSVSIDEQFF. As DNA, the CDR3 is TGTGCCACCAGTGTCTCAATTGATGAGCAGTTCTTC.

The chain links TRBV5-4 to TRBJ2-7; D unclear. Trimming removed 1 base from V and 4 bases from J, with 27 bases in between. CDR3 size: 19 residues. Germline values: CDR1 SGHNT, CDR2 YYREEE (reference sequence). The CDR3 is CASSLFDVTRISEGYEQYF. The DNA for the CDR3 is TGTGCCAGCAGCTTGTTTGACGTGACGAGAATCTCCGAAGGGTACGAGCAGTACTTC.

Here the CDR3 DNA reads TGTGCCAGCTCGCCTCTTTCTGGAAACACCATATATTTT. Residues: CASSPLSGNTIYF. V gene TRBV18 combines with J gene TRBJ1-3; D uncertain. The V end was cut by 6 bases, the J end by 1 base, with 7 bases between. Germline lookup yields CDR1 KGHSH and CDR2 LQKENI. The CDR3 sequence is 13 residues long.

V usage is TRBV6-5 and J usage is TRBJ1-4; D may be TRBD1 (5 bases). This CDR3 comprises 16 residues. The V gene's germline CDR1 is MNHEY and CDR2 SVGAGI. With 2 bases removed from V and 7 bases from J, the gap between germline ends came to 17 bases. The CDR3 region is CASSYRVEGLGEKLFF. CDR3 sequence (DNA): TGTGCCAGCAGTTACCGGGTTGAGGGACTGGGTGAAAAACTGTTTTTT.

The V gene is TRBV7-2, the J gene TRBJ1-2; no clear D gene. Trimming took off 1 base at V and 0 bases at J, with 6 bases between the two ends. CDR1 is SGHTA, CDR2 FQGNSA, per germline. This CDR3 is 14 amino acids long. Here the CDR3 DNA reads TGTGCCAGCAGCTTAGACAGTTCTAACTATGGCTACACCTTC. This sequence encodes CASSLDSSNYGYTF.

V and J are TRBV7-2 and TRBJ2-3; tentatively, D is TRBD2 (7 bases). The CDR3 contains 16 residues. CDR1 and CDR2 (germline): SGHTA, FQGNSA. V gave up 1 base and J gave up 2 bases, with 13 bases separating them. Here the CDR3 reads CASSLVAAGATDTQYF. In DNA form, the CDR3 reads TGTGCCAGCAGCTTAGTGGCGGCGGGGGCCACAGATACGCAGTATTTT.

This chain connects TRBV9 to TRBJ1-1; unclear D gene. There are 13 residues in the CDR3. Trimming took 4 bases from V and 7 from J, leaving 14 bases between them. From germline, CDR1 is SGDLS and CDR2 YYNGEE. The CDR3 DNA follows: TGTGCCAGCAGCCCTAGGGCAGGAGGTGAAGCTTTCTTT. It encodes CASSPRAGGEAFF.

The CDR3 loop reads CASGFLVGGREIPTNEKLFF. Written as DNA, the CDR3 is TGTGCTAGTGGTTTTCTGGTTGGGGGCCGGGAAATTCCAACTAATGAAAAACTGTTTTTT. The gene calls are TRBV12-5 and TRBJ1-4; D may be TRBD1 (6 bases). CDR3 length: 20 residues. V was cut by 3 bases and J by 0 bases, with 23 bases left in between. In germline, CDR1 is LGHNT, CDR2 FRNRAP.

The J gene is TRBJ1-6, the V gene TRBV19, with D unclear. The CDR3 consists of 13 residues. V was trimmed by 6 bases and J by 3 bases, leaving 6 bases between them. From germline, CDR1 is LNHDA and CDR2 SQIVND (reference sequence). The CDR3 DNA is TGTGCCAGTAGGCCAGTCTATAATTCACCCCTCCACTTT. Protein: CASRPVYNSPLHF.

The rearrangement joins TRBV2 to TRBJ1-1, with no clear D. The V gene's germline CDR1 is SNHLY and CDR2 FYNNEI. The CDR3 contains 13 residues. V lost 7 bases and J lost 7, with 16 bases in between. The CDR3 loop reads CASNLNPDGEAFF. CDR3 DNA sequence: TGTGCCAGCAACTTAAACCCGGACGGTGAAGCTTTCTTT. The full variable domain, in which reference TRBV2 and TRBJ1-1 provide the parts outside the CDR3, is EPEVTQTPSHQVTQMGQEVILRCVPISNHLYFYWYRQILGQKVEFLVSFYNNEISEKSEIFDDQFSVERPDGSNFTLKIRSTKLEDSAMYFCASNLNPDGEAFFGQGTRLTVV.

The V call is TRBV19, the J call TRBJ2-7; possibly TRBD1 or TRBD2 for D (5 bases each). V lost 6 bases to trimming and J lost 5 bases, with 17 bases between them. This CDR3 is 14 amino acids long. Germline CDR1 reads LNHDA; CDR2 reads SQIVND (reference sequence). For the CDR3, the DNA is TGTGCCAGTAGCCCGTCCGGGACCTTAAACGAGCAGTACTTC. Amino acid sequence: CASSPSGTLNEQYF.

As to this clone: This CDR3 is also generated by other DNA sequences in the sample. V is TRBV14 and J is TRBJ1-1; unclear D gene. The V end was cut by 3 bases, the J end by 1 base, with 9 bases between. The germline V gene encodes CDR1 SGHDN and CDR2 FVKESK. The CDR3 totals 14 residues. The CDR3 loop is CASSQVLGNTEAFF. The CDR3 DNA reads TGTGCCAGCAGCCAGGTACTGGGGAACACTGAAGCTTTCTTT.

The chain carries TRBV18 and TRBJ2-5; 9 bases line up with TRBD2. Germline assignment: CDR1 KGHSH and CDR2 LQKENI. This CDR3 has 15 residues. The J segment lost 1 base and the V segment lost 0 bases, leaving 0 bases of the junction unmatched. The CDR3 sequence: CASSPPSGGQETQYF. CDR3 DNA sequence: TGTGCCAGCTCACCACCTAGCGGGGGCCAAGAGACCCAGTACTTC.

The V gene is TRBV2, the J gene TRBJ1-2; 7 bases agree with TRBD1. CDR1 and CDR2 (germline): SNHLY, FYNNEI. This CDR3 contains 14 residues. Unmatched junction bases numbered 12, after V lost 6 bases and J lost 8 bases. In DNA form, the CDR3 reads TGTGCCAGCAGACAGACAGGGCAGGGTGGGGGCTACACCTTC. It yields the protein CASRQTGQGGGYTF.

The rearrangement uses TRBV7-9 and TRBJ1-1; 10 bases are shared with TRBD1. The CDR3 has 14 residues. Germline trimming cut 4 bases from V and 7 bases from J; bases unmatched to any gene: 6. In germline, CDR1 is SEHNR, CDR2 FQNEAQ (reference sequence). The CDR3 here is CASSWGGQGVEAFF. CDR3 bases: TGTGCCAGCAGCTGGGGCGGACAGGGGGTTGAAGCTTTCTTT.

The rearrangement links TRBV5-5 to TRBJ2-7; 9 bases line up with TRBD1. Losses at the gene ends were 5 bases for V and 1 base for J; bases not matched to a gene: 7. The CDR3 sequence is 15 residues long. Looked up from germline, CDR1 is SGHKS and CDR2 is YYEKEE (reference sequence). CDR3 nucleotide sequence: TGTGCCAGCAGTCCGGTCGGACAGGGGTCCTACGAGCAGTACTTC. The encoded protein is CASSPVGQGSYEQYF.

The gene calls are TRBV6-2 or TRBV6-3 and TRBJ1-5; D gene uncertain. Germline CDR1 and CDR2: MNHEY and SVGEGT. Trimming took 0 bases from V and 7 from J, leaving 7 bases between them. The CDR3 spans 13 residues. CDR3 coding DNA: TGTGCCAGCAGTTACTCTCCAACCCAGCCCCAGCATTTT. Amino acids: CASSYSPTQPQHF.

This chain uses TRBV9 with TRBJ2-1; 12 nucleotides line up with TRBD1. Germline CDR1 SGDLS, CDR2 YYNGEE. V trimming: 0 bases; J trimming: 8 bases; junction bases outside the gene matches: 6. The CDR3 is 16 amino acids. CDR3 in amino acids: CASSVARDRGPDEQFF. The CDR3 coding sequence is TGTGCCAGCAGCGTAGCTCGGGACAGGGGGCCTGATGAGCAGTTCTTC.

The gene calls are TRBV18 and TRBJ1-2, with TRBD1 as a possible D gene (5 bases). This CDR3 region has 15 residues. The germline V gene has CDR1 KGHSH and CDR2 LQKENI. V was clipped by 2 bases and J by 0 bases, with 10 bases between them. The DNA for the CDR3 is TGTGCCAGCTCACCAGCAGGGCAGCCTAACTATGGCTACACCTTC. Its translation is CASSPAGQPNYGYTF.

J is TRBJ2-1 and V is TRBV19, with 8 positions matching TRBD2. This CDR3 has 18 residues. V lost 5 bases, J lost 4 bases, and 16 bases stayed unmatched. Germline V gene lookup returns CDR1 LNHDA and CDR2 SQIVND (reference sequence). The CDR3 region has the DNA TGTGCCAGTAGTTCCCCCCGGACTAGCTCTTCTATATACAATGAGCAGTTCTTC. This sequence encodes CASSSPRTSSSIYNEQFF. Full variable domain (remainder filled in from reference TRBV19 and TRBJ2-1): DGGITQSPKYLFRKEGQNVTLSCEQNLNHDAMYWYRQDPGQGLRLIYYSQIVNDFQKGDIAEGYSVSREKKESFPLTVTSAQKNPTAFYLCASSSPRTSSSIYNEQFFGPGTRLTVL.

This rearrangement joins TRBV7-9 to TRBJ1-6; perhaps TRBD1 as D (6 bases). V was cut by 8 bases and J by 5 bases, with 10 bases left in between. This CDR3 spans 13 amino acids. Germline V lookup: CDR1 SEHNR, CDR2 FQNEAQ (reference sequence). The CDR3 spells CASSGGNNSPLHF. For the CDR3, the DNA is TGTGCCAGCTCGGGGGGCAATAATTCACCCCTCCACTTT. The full variable domain, in which reference TRBV7-9 and TRBJ1-6 provide the parts outside the CDR3, is DTGVSQNPRHKITKRGQNVTFRCDPISEHNRLYWYRQTLGQGPEFLTYFQNEAQLEKSRLLSDRFSAERPKGSFSTLEIQRTEQGDSAMYLCASSGGNNSPLHFGNGTRLTVT.